The clone carrying this T cell receptor beta chain appeared many times. Its antigen is unknown. Germline V gene data show CDR1 as LNHNV and CDR2 as YYDKDF (reference sequence). The CDR3 is 15 amino acids. Trimming at V came to 5 bases and at J to 3 bases, leaving 6 bases not matched to a gene. These data belong to a study of CD8 T cells in ankylosing spondylitis. The study, taken as a whole, reports: In the blood and synovial fluid of reactive arthritis, some motif variants had been previously reported. From matched ankylosing spondylitis synovial fluid, disease-linked clones were reportedly recovered at significantly enriched levels.

One entry per CDR3 protein results from TCRdb running MiXCR on the 5' RACE reads. The repertoire has about 36,000 distinct CDR3 sequences, 9.5% to 11% of them found once; the top ten carry around 20%. The chain joins TRBV15 to TRBJ2-7; 11 bases are shared with TRBD1. This TCR derives from a male donor with ankylosing spondylitis. The sequencing input was synovial fluid, either unsorted or a sorted T cell fraction (not recorded which). The CDR3 loop reads CATSSAGTGGYEQYF. Written as DNA, the CDR3 is TGTGCCACCAGCTCCGCCGGGACAGGGGGCTACGAGCAGTACTTC.